Each of the 26 T cell receptor beta chains below was sequenced from the same sample in a study of Ad26.COV2.S vaccination and SARS-CoV-2 variants. Here immunoSEQ multiplex PCR was the method, and the copy in TCRdb shows in-frame clones only, minus some. This table holds around 100,000 clones, 82% found once. The specimen comprised peripheral blood, sampled after recovery from COVID-19. The receptors were gathered from a human donor who had recovered from COVID-19.

This chain connects TRBV9 to TRBJ2-1; D is unclear. V dropped 0 bases and J dropped 4 bases, with 11 bases sitting between them. This CDR3 comprises 15 residues. From germline, CDR1 is SGDLS and CDR2 YYNGEE. The DNA of the CDR3 is TGTGCCAGCAGCGTAGGTGACGGTACTTACAATGAGCAGTTCTTC. It codes for CASSVGDGTYNEQFF.

This rearrangement joins TRBV21-1 to TRBJ2-6; the table's D call TRBD1 went unverified against the DNA. TRBV21-1 has pseudogene status. The CDR3 totals 18 residues. CDR3 in amino acids: CASSIWTGSHSGANVLTF. Written as DNA, the CDR3 is TGTGCCAGCAGCATCTGGACAGGGAGTCACTCTGGGGCCAACGTCCTGACTTTC.

The CDR3 nucleotides read TGTGCCAGCACCCAGAACACTGAAGCTTTCTTT. It translates to CASTQNTEAFF. The chain has TRBV28 and TRBJ1-1; D uncertain. Trimming took off 7 bases at V and 1 base at J, with 4 bases between the two ends. The germline CDR1 and CDR2 sequences are MDHEN and SYDVKM. This CDR3 contains 11 residues.

The chain couples TRBV3-1 (or the pseudogene TRBV3-2) to TRBJ2-1; perhaps TRBD2 as D (5 bases). Germline V CDR1 and CDR2: LGHDT, YNNKEL (reference sequence). CDR3 size: 14 residues. Trimming pared 3 bases from V and 3 bases from J, leaving 9 bases between. The CDR3 here is CASSQTNDYNEQFF. The CDR3 DNA reads as TGTGCCAGCAGCCAGACTAACGACTACAATGAGCAGTTCTTC.

The rearrangement uses TRBV9 and TRBJ2-3, with 7 bases identical to TRBD2. V was clipped by 6 bases and J by 3 bases; unmatched bases: 7. This CDR3 is 14 amino acids long. Germline lookup yields CDR1 SGDLS and CDR2 YYNGEE. CDR3 protein: CASNLAGGTDTQYF. In DNA, the CDR3 is TGTGCCAGCAACCTTGCCGGGGGGACAGATACGCAGTATTTT.

The chain employs TRBV5-1 and TRBJ2-2, with 7 bases matching TRBD2. The CDR3 consists of 15 residues. V shed 0 bases and J 4 bases; nucleotides not matched to a gene: 3. Looked up from germline, CDR1 is SGHRS and CDR2 is YFSETQ. The CDR3 DNA follows: TGCGCCAGCAGCTTGGCTGGGAGGGGCACCGGGGAGCTGTTTTTT. Protein sequence: CASSLAGRGTGELFF.

The J gene is TRBJ2-7, the V gene TRBV7-6; 8 bases match TRBD1. Germline CDR1 SGHVS, CDR2 FNYEAQ. The CDR3 consists of 15 residues. J lost 3 bases, V lost 4 bases, and 8 bases had no gene match. The CDR3 protein is CASSSLGQGLYEQYF. The CDR3 coding sequence is TGTGCCAGCAGCTCCCTCGGACAGGGCCTCTACGAGCAGTACTTC. Variable domain in full (rest from reference TRBV7-6 and TRBJ2-7): GAGVSQSPRYKVTKRGQDVALRCDPISGHVSLYWYRQALGQGPEFLTYFNYEAQQDKSGLPNDRFSAERPEGSISTLTIQRTEQRDSAMYRCASSSLGQGLYEQYFGPGTRLTVT.

V usage is TRBV7-9 and J usage is TRBJ1-2; 7 nucleotides align to TRBD1. From germline, CDR1 is SEHNR and CDR2 FQNEAQ (reference sequence). The CDR3 is 13 amino acids. Losses at the gene ends were 0 bases for V and 7 bases for J; bases not matched to a gene: 2. CDR3 sequence (DNA): TGTGCCAGCAGCTTAGCCCCAGGGGGTGGCTACACCTTC. Its protein product is CASSLAPGGGYTF.

This chain links TRBV25-1 with TRBJ2-5; D may be TRBD1 or TRBD2 (6 bases each). The length of the CDR3 is 15 residues. V lost 5 bases and J lost 2, with 15 bases in between. Per the germline V gene, CDR1 is MGHDK and CDR2 is SYGVNS. CDR3 sequence (DNA): TGTGCCAGCAGTCCCCGGCTAGGGGGGCAAGAGACCCAGTACTTC. This gives the protein CASSPRLGGQETQYF.

The rearrangement uses TRBV19 and TRBJ1-2, with 9 bases aligning to TRBD1. Germline CDR1 reads LNHDA; CDR2 reads SQIVND (reference sequence). The CDR3 is 15 amino acids. Unmatched junction bases numbered 6, after V lost 5 bases and J lost 2 bases. CDR3 coding DNA: TGTGCCAGTAGTCCCTGGACAGGGGCCAACTATGGCTACACCTTC. Translation gives CASSPWTGANYGYTF. The full variable domain, rest sourced from reference TRBV19 and TRBJ1-2, is DGGITQSPKYLFRKEGQNVTLSCEQNLNHDAMYWYRQDPGQGLRLIYYSQIVNDFQKGDIAEGYSVSREKKESFPLTVTSAQKNPTAFYLCASSPWTGANYGYTFGSGTRLTVV.

The gene calls are TRBV7-2 and TRBJ1-2; D ambiguous. Germline lookup yields CDR1 SGHTA and CDR2 FQGNSA. V was shortened by 8 bases and J by 4 bases, with 11 bases between the two germline ends. This CDR3 is 12 amino acids long. CDR3 loop: CASEVGSYGYTF. The CDR3 DNA follows: TGTGCCAGCGAAGTAGGGAGCTATGGCTACACCTTC.

The genes are TRBV12-3 or TRBV12-4 and TRBJ1-4; no clear D gene. With 3 bases removed from V and 8 bases from J, the gap between germline ends came to 7 bases. The CDR3 runs 12 residues. DNA of the CDR3: TGTGCCAGCAGTTTTGATGAGGAAAAACTGTTTTTT. Its protein product is CASSFDEEKLFF.

This chain uses TRBV11-3 with TRBJ2-2; no reliable D call. Trimming took off 3 bases at V and 0 bases at J, with 8 bases between the two ends. CDR1 and CDR2 from the germline V gene are SGHNT and YENEEA. The CDR3 totals 15 residues. Here the CDR3 DNA reads TGTGCCAGCAGCTTTCGAACCACGAACACCGGGGAGCTGTTTTTT. Translation gives CASSFRTTNTGELFF.

The J gene is TRBJ2-1, the V gene TRBV4-3; possibly TRBD2 for D (6 bases). Germline values: CDR1 LGHNA, CDR2 YSLEER. The V end was cut by 0 bases, the J end by 2 bases, with 11 bases between. The CDR3 spans 16 residues. The CDR3 loop reads CASSQEASVTYNEQFF. CDR3 in DNA: TGCGCCAGCAGCCAAGAAGCTAGCGTCACCTACAATGAGCAGTTCTTC.

The V and J genes are TRBV15 and TRBJ2-5, with D unclear. Germline CDR1 and CDR2: LNHNV and YYDKDF (reference sequence). The CDR3 runs 15 residues. Trimming left V 6 bases short and J 4 bases short, with 18 bases between. The CDR3 DNA is TGTGCCACCAGAAAGTCGACCCCCGAGGTAGAGACCCAGTACTTC. Translating gives CATRKSTPEVETQYF.

The J gene is TRBJ1-5, the V gene TRBV4-1; D is uncertain. The CDR3 runs 13 residues. V lost 4 bases and J 7 bases, leaving 11 bases between the germline ends. Germline CDR1 is MGHRA and CDR2 is YSYEKL. CDR3 region: CASSLREGQPQHF. The CDR3 region has the DNA TGCGCCAGCAGCCTCCGGGAAGGACAGCCCCAGCATTTT.

V usage is TRBV2 and J usage is TRBJ1-1; D gene unclear. The CDR3 extends over 14 amino acids. Germline V gives CDR1 SNHLY, CDR2 FYNNEI. V gave up 6 bases and J gave up 5 bases, with 16 bases separating them. The CDR3 coding sequence is TGTGCCAGCAGAGGAGACGTGGAGGGAACTGAAGCTTTCTTT. It is translated as CASRGDVEGTEAFF.

This clone was picked up one time. V usage is TRBV7-2 and J usage is TRBJ2-7, with a weak D call TRBD2 (6 bases). The V gene's germline CDR1 is SGHTA and CDR2 FQGNSA. This CDR3 is 14 amino acids long. V lost 8 bases, J lost 2 bases, and 16 bases lay in between. Here the CDR3 reads CASRSDGRAYEQYF. Written as DNA, the CDR3 is TGTGCCAGCCGCTCGGACGGGAGAGCCTACGAGCAGTACTTC. Complete variable domain (other parts from reference TRBV7-2 and TRBJ2-7): GAGVSQSPSNKVTEKGKDVELRCDPISGHTALYWYRQSLGQGLEFLIYFQGNSAPDKSGLPSDRFSAERTGGSVSTLTIQRTQQEDSAVYLCASRSDGRAYEQYFGPGTRLTVT.

J is TRBJ2-1 and V is TRBV28; tentatively, D is TRBD1 or TRBD2 (6 bases each). CDR3 length: 13 amino acids. CDR1 and CDR2 (germline): MDHEN, SYDVKM. V was pared by 5 bases and J by 12 bases, with 17 bases between. The CDR3 DNA reads as TGTGCCAGCAGTCTCACCGGGGGCGGACGGCAGTTCTTC. Translated: CASSLTGGGRQFF.

Regarding this clone: The sample carries other DNA sequences with the same CDR3. The chain uses TRBV9 and TRBJ2-1, with D unresolved. The germline V and J ends were trimmed by 4 bases and 7 bases, with 12 bases remaining between them. CDR1 and CDR2 (germline): SGDLS, YYNGEE. CDR3 length equals 13 residues. The DNA of the CDR3 is TGTGCCAGCAGCCCCCGCCTTGGGAATGAGCAGTTCTTC. Protein sequence: CASSPRLGNEQFF. The entire variable domain, with the rest obtained from reference TRBV9 and TRBJ2-1, is as follows: DSGVTQTPKHLITATGQRVTLRCSPRSGDLSVYWYQQSLDQGLQFLIQYYNGEERAKGNILERFSAQQFPDLHSELNLSSLELGDSALYFCASSPRLGNEQFFGPGTRLTVL.

With respect to this clone: At the DNA level, this CDR3 is encoded by other sequences in the same sample as well. The CDR3 DNA reads TGTGCCAGCAGCTCTCCCGGGACAGGTGACCAAGAGACCCAGTACTTC. It yields the protein CASSSPGTGDQETQYF. V usage is TRBV11-2 and J usage is TRBJ2-5; 8 bases agree with TRBD1. CDR1 is SGHAT and CDR2 is FQNNGV in the germline V gene. J was trimmed by 0 bases and V by 4 bases; bases with no gene match: 7. This CDR3 has 16 residues.

CDR3 bases: TGCAGCGTCGGACAGGGTGCCGCTGGAAACACCATATATTTT. Translation: CSVGQGAAGNTIYF. The V call is TRBV29-1, the J call TRBJ1-3; TRBD1 matches at 8 bases. This CDR3 region has 14 residues. The germline V gene encodes CDR1 SQVTM and CDR2 ANQGSEA. V lost 6 bases to trimming and J lost 2 bases; unmatched junction nucleotides: 6.

The genes are TRBV27 and TRBJ2-7, with D tentatively TRBD2 (6 bases). From germline, CDR1 is MNHEY and CDR2 SMNVEV (reference sequence). The CDR3 runs to 16 residues. V lost 5 bases, J lost 2 bases, and 19 bases lay in between. CDR3 nucleotides: TGTGCCAGCAGTCCAACCTACGGTCTAGCGACCTACGAGCAGTACTTC. It encodes CASSPTYGLATYEQYF.

V and J are TRBV5-6 and TRBJ2-7; D unresolved. The germline gives CDR1 SGHDT, CDR2 YYEEEE. CDR3 size: 14 residues. The germline V and J ends were trimmed by 2 bases and 6 bases, with 15 bases remaining between them. The CDR3 is CASSLDIQSAEQYF. The CDR3, as DNA: TGTGCCAGCAGCTTAGATATCCAATCCGCCGAGCAGTACTTC. Full variable domain (remainder filled in from reference TRBV5-6 and TRBJ2-7): DAGVTQSPTHLIKTRGQQVTLRCSPKSGHDTVSWYQQALGQGPQFIFQYYEEEERQRGNFPDRFSGHQFPNYSSELNVNALLLGDSALYLCASSLDIQSAEQYFGPGTRLTVT.

This rearrangement joins TRBV20-1 to TRBJ2-3, with D possibly being TRBD1 (5 bases). Germline CDR1 reads DFQATT; CDR2 reads SNEGSKA (reference sequence). The CDR3 length is 11 residues. V gave up 3 bases and J gave up 6 bases, with 7 bases separating them. The CDR3 DNA sequence: TGCAGTGCTAGGCCAGGGGATACGCAGTATTTT. It translates to CSARPGDTQYF.

The rearrangement links TRBV4-1 to TRBJ2-3; tentatively, D is TRBD1 (5 bases). There are 16 residues in the CDR3. Germline V gene lookup returns CDR1 MGHRA and CDR2 YSYEKL. Trimming left V 0 bases short and J 0 bases short, with 10 bases between. CDR3 loop: CASSQEGVTSTDTQYF. DNA of the CDR3: TGCGCCAGCAGCCAAGAAGGGGTGACTAGCACAGATACGCAGTATTTT.